This T cell receptor (beta chain) was documented in a study of blood T cell repertoires in COVID-19. Assay used: immunoSEQ multiplex PCR; TCRdb lists only in-frame clones, some missing. Here the sample spans 250,000 to 350,000 clones, 70% to 90% being singletons. The CDR3 sequence is 17 residues long. The germline V gene has CDR1 LNHDA and CDR2 SQIVND (reference sequence). Losses at the gene ends were 5 bases for V and 4 bases for J; bases not matched to a gene: 8. The sequence derives from a woman in her 30s who had recovered from COVID-19. The sequenced sample consisted of PBMCs or T cells enriched from blood (not recorded which). The chain employs TRBV19 and TRBJ2-3, with 14 positions matching TRBD2. CDR3 DNA: TGTGCCAGTAGTCGCACCCGACTAGCGGGGGGGGCAGATACGCAGTATTTT. This codes for CASSRTRLAGGADTQYF.